This T cell receptor (beta chain) derives from a study of T-cell memory formation after mild COVID-19. Study summary: For the most part, TCR clusters were specific to one donor.

Constant-segment primers and 5'RACE yielded cDNA libraries for TCR alpha and TCR beta, each carrying sample barcodes and UMIs. TCRdb reprocessed the 5' RACE reads via MiXCR and lists one record per CDR3 protein. The sample holds about 150,000 distinct CDR3 sequences, roughly 31% seen once. V shed 3 bases and J 6 bases; nucleotides not matched to a gene: 4. CDR3 length: 13 amino acids. Germline values: CDR1 SGDLS, CDR2 YYNGEE. Points from the study as a whole: Unconfirmed was the SARS-CoV-2 specificity of second-wave clones that peaked on day 37. Among CD4+ contracting clones, most were CM and EM, and CD8+ ones EMRA.

In this sample, this clonotype turned up a few times. Its antigen remains unknown. Sequencing was done on a sample of PBMCs or a T cell subset sorted from them (not recorded which). The gene calls are TRBV9 and TRBJ2-3, with 7 bases identical to TRBD2. The origin of this receptor is an adult woman who had mild COVID-19 (a few samples of this study predate the infection). Cell type and time point are not known. The CDR3: CASSAWGGDTQYF. CDR3 bases: TGTGCCAGCAGCGCCTGGGGGGGGGATACGCAGTATTTT. The variable domain in full, with the rest retrieved from reference TRBV9 and TRBJ2-3, is DSGVTQTPKHLITATGQRVTLRCSPRSGDLSVYWYQQSLDQGLQFLIQYYNGEERAKGNILERFSAQQFPDLHSELNLSSLELGDSALYFCASSAWGGDTQYFGPGTRLTVL.